The 27 T cell receptor beta chains reported below all come from one sample, sequenced in a study of glioma-infiltrating T cells. Using RNA template, CDR3s of TCR alpha and beta were amplified with iRepertoire arm-PCR. TCRdb reanalysed the multiplex PCR reads using MiXCR and keeps one entry per CDR3 protein. The top ten hold around two fifths of the sample, which has tens of thousands of distinct CDR3 sequences, 40% seen once. The sequencing sample was made of glioma tissue, nonneoplastic brain tissue, or PBMCs (not recorded which). The receptor source for this set is a human donor with low-grade glioma or glioblastoma, undergoing nonglioma brain surgery, or in good health (not recorded which).

This clonotype was picked up many times. CDR3 sequence (DNA): TGTGCCAGCAGCCAAGAAAGTGGCAGGGGACAGTTCTTC. This sequence encodes CASSQESGRGQFF. This rearrangement joins TRBV4-2 to TRBJ2-1; D is perhaps TRBD1 (6 bases). Germline V gene sequence: CDR1 LGHNA, CDR2 YNFKEQ. The CDR3 has 13 amino acids. Trimming stripped 0 bases from V and 13 bases from J, with 13 bases between.

The table lists this clonotype with many counts. CDR3 bases: TGTGCCAGCAGCCTTACAGGGGACGGTTATCAGCCCCAGCATTTT. Its translation: CASSLTGDGYQPQHF. The rearrangement links TRBV7-2 to TRBJ1-5, with 7 bases matching TRBD1. The V segment lost 5 bases and the J segment 5 bases; nucleotides outside the gene matches: 9. The germline V gene encodes CDR1 SGHTA and CDR2 FQGNSA. The CDR3 extends over 15 amino acids.

Note on this clonotype: A much larger clone is a single base away; this may be a read error. The conserved closing phenylalanine or tryptophan is absent in this CDR3, likely reflecting a read error. This chain uses TRBV6-1 with TRBJ2-6, with D perhaps matching TRBD2 (7 bases). The CDR3 contains 17 residues. The germline gives CDR1 MNHNS, CDR2 SASEGT. Trimming cost V 6 bases and J 4 bases, with 19 bases left between them. CDR3 sequence reads: CASRVQGGLDGANVLTS. CDR3 DNA sequence: TGTGCCAGCAGGGTACAGGGAGGACTAGACGGGGCCAACGTCCTGACTTCC.

The J gene is TRBJ1-1, the V gene TRBV6-2 or TRBV6-3; 8 bases align to TRBD1. The CDR3 spans 16 residues. Germline V gives CDR1 MNHEY, CDR2 SVGEGT. V trimming: 6 bases; J trimming: 0 bases; junction bases outside the gene matches: 9. CDR3 sequence reads: CASRAGQGRLNTEAFF. For the CDR3, the DNA is TGTGCCAGCAGGGCAGGACAGGGTAGGTTGAACACTGAAGCTTTCTTT.

This clonotype was counted ten times or more. The rearrangement links TRBV29-1 to TRBJ2-5, with D possibly being TRBD1 (6 bases). The germline CDR1 and CDR2 sequences are SQVTM and ANQGSEA. V lost 0 bases and J lost 7, with 15 bases in between. This CDR3 region has 14 residues. CDR3 in amino acids: CSVEDPSGVGTQYF. In DNA, the CDR3 is TGCAGCGTTGAAGATCCGTCAGGGGTAGGGACCCAGTACTTC.

The chain is built from TRBV25-1 and TRBJ1-1, with unresolved D. This CDR3 has 15 residues. CDR1 is MGHDK, CDR2 SYGVNS, per germline. The V end was cut by 3 bases, the J end by 8 bases, with 19 bases between. CDR3 in amino acids: CASSDEGQRNAEAFF. The CDR3 DNA reads as TGTGCCAGCAGTGATGAGGGCCAAAGGAACGCCGAAGCTTTCTTT.

This clonotype was detected many times. The chain recombines TRBV7-2 with TRBJ2-1; tentatively, D is TRBD2 (6 bases). Trimming left V 3 bases short and J 0 bases short, with 12 bases between. Germline CDR1 is SGHTA and CDR2 is FQGNSA. CDR3 size: 16 residues. The CDR3 spells CASSFGYGGSYNEQFF. The CDR3 region has the DNA TGTGCCAGCAGCTTTGGGTACGGGGGCTCCTACAATGAGCAGTTCTTC.

This clonotype appeared many times. The genes are TRBV27 and TRBJ2-7; 7 bases fit TRBD1. This CDR3 spans 14 amino acids. The V gene end was trimmed by 5 bases and the J gene end by 4 bases; junction bases not matched to a gene: 8. Germline CDR1 MNHEY, CDR2 SMNVEV (reference sequence). The CDR3: CASSTWDSLYEQYF. The DNA of the CDR3 is TGTGCCAGCAGTACCTGGGACAGCCTTTACGAGCAGTACTTC.

This clonotype was counted once. Because the CDR3 is missing its conserved closing phenylalanine or tryptophan, this is likely a read error. The rearrangement uses TRBV6-5 and TRBJ2-7, with D perhaps matching TRBD2 (6 bases). Deletions cut 10 bases from V and 0 bases from J, with 16 bases between. CDR3 length: 14 amino acids. Per germline, CDR1 MNHEY and CDR2 SVGAGI. CDR3 sequence: CAIRTGLSSYEQYL. CDR3 nucleotide sequence: TGTGCCATCAGAACGGGACTGAGCTCCTACGAGCAGTACCTC.

This clonotype was counted ten times or more. In DNA, the CDR3 is TGTGCCACCCAGGTGTCCCAGGGGGGCAAGACCCAGTACTTC. Translated: CATQVSQGGKTQYF. The chain carries TRBV28 and TRBJ2-5, with D tentatively TRBD1 (7 bases). V lost 10 bases and J 6 bases, leaving 21 bases between the germline ends. Germline-derived CDR1 and CDR2 are MDHEN and SYDVKM. The CDR3 spans 14 residues. The full variable domain, in which reference TRBV28 and TRBJ2-5 provide the parts outside the CDR3, is DVKVTQSSRYLVKRTGEKVFLECVQDMDHENMFWYRQDPGLGLRLIYFSYDVKMKEKGDIPEGYSVSREKKERFSLILESASTNQTSMYLCATQVSQGGKTQYFGPGTRLLVL.

In this sample, this clonotype turned up once. No DNA is shown, since the ends of the CDR3 on it are uncertain; the CDR3 is the one TCRdb lists. The V and J genes are TRBV9 and TRBJ2-1; TRBD2, as called in the table, went unchecked against the DNA. Germline loops: CDR1 SGDLS, CDR2 YYNGEE. The CDR3 is 21 residues long, ends included. This CDR3 reads CASSFYICSARPASGSNEQFF.

The J gene is TRBJ2-3, the V gene TRBV15; TRBD2 matches 10 bases. Trimming cost V 0 bases and J 6 bases; bases outside gene matches: 9. CDR1 and CDR2 from the germline V gene are LNHNV and YYDKDF (reference sequence). This CDR3 has 17 amino acids. CDR3 loop: CATSRDTLAGDYDTQYF. The CDR3 nucleotides read TGTGCCACCAGCAGAGATACCCTAGCGGGAGATTACGATACGCAGTATTTT.

The CDR3 sequence: CSAGRQEYEQYF. CDR3 bases: TGCAGCGCCGGCCGGCAAGAATACGAGCAGTACTTC. The chain couples TRBV29-1 to TRBJ2-7; D gene unclear. CDR1 SQVTM and CDR2 ANQGSEA come from the germline V gene. The CDR3 spans 12 residues. V lost 7 bases to trimming and J lost 4 bases, with 14 bases between them.

Many counts were recorded for this clonotype. The genes are TRBV28 and TRBJ2-5; 13 bases are shared with TRBD2. The V gene end was trimmed by 7 bases and the J gene end by 9 bases; junction bases not matched to a gene: 14. Germline CDR1 and CDR2: MDHEN and SYDVKM. The CDR3 has 16 residues. The CDR3 coding sequence is TGTGCCAGCAACGGAGTACTAGCGGGGGGGGGTGGGCCCCAGTACTTC. Its protein product is CASNGVLAGGGGPQYF.

On this clonotype itself: Since a much larger clone is just one base distant, this may be a read error. In this CDR3 the conserved last residue, phenylalanine or tryptophan, is missing, so a read error is likely. The chain employs TRBV2 and TRBJ2-1, with 8 bases aligning to TRBD2. The CDR3 runs 16 residues. Germline V gene lookup returns CDR1 SNHLY and CDR2 FYNNEI. Losses at the gene ends were 5 bases for V and 0 bases for J; bases not matched to a gene: 6. CDR3 region: CASSLRLAGSYNEQFL. Here the CDR3 DNA reads TGTGCCAGCAGTCTACGTCTAGCGGGCTCCTACAATGAGCAGTTCCTC.

Ten or more counts support this clonotype. The chain links TRBV20-1 to TRBJ2-1; 11 nucleotides line up with TRBD2. Germline CDR1 reads DFQATT; CDR2 reads SNEGSKA (reference sequence). With V trimmed by 3 bases and J by 11 bases, 9 bases remained unmatched. The CDR3 has 14 residues. CDR3 sequence reads: CSASPLAGGGKQFF. The CDR3 bases are TGCAGTGCTAGCCCCCTAGCGGGGGGAGGGAAGCAGTTCTTC.

In its sample, this clonotype ranks as medium-sized. V gene TRBV27 combines with J gene TRBJ1-1, with unresolved D. CDR1 is MNHEY and CDR2 is SMNVEV in the germline V gene (reference sequence). The ends were cut back, 3 bases at V and 2 bases at J, with 7 bases in the middle. CDR3 length equals 13 residues. The CDR3 nucleotides read TGTGCCAGCAGTTTCAGCGGTAACACTGAAGCTTTCTTT. Its protein is CASSFSGNTEAFF.

This clonotype was recorded at least ten times. This chain links TRBV20-1 with TRBJ1-6; D call uncertain. The CDR3 runs 17 residues. Germline V gene sequence: CDR1 DFQATT, CDR2 SNEGSKA (reference sequence). V was clipped by 1 base and J by 0 bases, with 13 bases between them. CDR3 amino acids: CSARGGEGISYNSPLHF. In DNA, the CDR3 is TGCAGTGCTAGAGGTGGTGAGGGAATCTCCTATAATTCACCCCTCCACTTT.

Note on this clonotype: Sequence at one end of the junction differs from germline and may be a read error. The chain combines TRBV4-2 with TRBJ1-2; D unclear. Germline values: CDR1 LGHNA, CDR2 YNFKEQ. This CDR3 has 15 residues. As DNA, the CDR3 is TGTGCCAGCAGCAAAACCCGAAGGGAGGGCTATGACTACACCTTC. Its protein is CASSKTRREGYDYTF.

V and J are TRBV15 and TRBJ2-4; TRBD2 aligns across 11 bases. Germline values: CDR1 LNHNV, CDR2 YYDKDF (reference sequence). V shed 0 bases, J shed 2 bases, and the junction held 6 bases outside the gene matches. CDR3 length: 18 residues. In nucleotides, the CDR3 is TGTGCCACCAGCAGAGATACCCTAGCGGGAGGTCCCAAAAACATTCAGTACTTC. Translation gives CATSRDTLAGGPKNIQYF.

This clonotype was seen repeatedly, ten times or more. J is TRBJ2-7 and V is TRBV12-3 or TRBV12-4; a weak D match, TRBD1 (5 bases). V gave up 4 bases and J gave up 2 bases, with 9 bases separating them. The CDR3 covers 13 residues. CDR3 sequence (DNA): TGTGCCAGCAGTTGGGGCAGCACCTACGAGCAGTACTTC. Translating gives CASSWGSTYEQYF.

On this clonotype itself: A read error may produce the germline difference seen at one junction end. The V gene is TRBV19, the J gene TRBJ1-2; D is undetermined. CDR1 is LNHDA and CDR2 is SQIVND in the germline V gene (reference sequence). The CDR3 runs to 11 residues. Here the CDR3 DNA reads TGTGCCGGTAGTATGGCGCGTGGCTACACCTTC. This encodes CAGSMARGYTF.

Turning to this clonotype: This clone may be a read error of a much larger clone one base away. CDR3 protein: CSVAAGANTGELFF. The DNA for the CDR3 is TGCAGCGTTGCTGCGGGCGCGAACACCGGGGAGCTGTTTTTT. V usage is TRBV29-1 and J usage is TRBJ2-2; TRBD2 is a possible D gene (5 bases). The germline V and J ends were trimmed by 4 bases and 0 bases, with 9 bases remaining between them. Germline lookup yields CDR1 SQVTM and CDR2 ANQGSEA. This CDR3 has 14 amino acids.

The V call is TRBV12-5, the J call TRBJ2-1; a possible D gene is TRBD2 (6 bases). V lost 6 bases and J lost 4, with 13 bases in between. In germline, CDR1 is LGHNT, CDR2 FRNRAP. The CDR3 is made up of 14 amino acids. The CDR3 DNA reads TGTGCTAGTGGACAAGAGGGAGGATACAATGAGCAGTTCTTC. This encodes CASGQEGGYNEQFF.

Of note for this clonotype: This may arise from a read error, as a much more abundant clone is one base away. The chain combines TRBV7-2 with TRBJ2-1; 8 bases line up with TRBD2. The CDR3 loop spans 16 amino acids. V dropped 5 bases and J dropped 5; count of bases not matched to a gene: 11. Germline V CDR1 and CDR2: SGHTA, FQGNSA. CDR3 nucleotides: TGTGCCAGCAGCAACCGGGGGGGCTTTCCCGACAATGAGCAGTTCTTC. It encodes CASSNRGGFPDNEQFF. Complete variable domain (other parts from reference TRBV7-2 and TRBJ2-1): GAGVSQSPSNKVTEKGKDVELRCDPISGHTALYWYRQSLGQGLEFLIYFQGNSAPDKSGLPSDRFSAERTGGSVSTLTIQRTQQEDSAVYLCASSNRGGFPDNEQFFGPGTRLTVL.

Remarks on this clonotype: One end of the junction fails to match germline, which may point to a read error. V and J are TRBV25-1 and TRBJ2-1; 7 bases are a match to TRBD1. The CDR3 totals 20 residues. The germline gives CDR1 MGHDK, CDR2 SYGVNS. Written as DNA, the CDR3 is TGTGCCAGCAGTGAATATTTTTCAGGTTTTGGGAACAGGGGACACAATGAGCAGTCCTTC. Protein: CASSEYFSGFGNRGHNEQSF.

This clonotype was seen many times. V and J are TRBV5-4 and TRBJ2-7; 13 bases line up with TRBD2. Germline CDR1 is SGHNT and CDR2 is YYREEE (reference sequence). After removal of 3 bases from V and 7 bases from J, the junction contained 7 bases not matched to a gene. The CDR3 has 15 amino acids. In DNA, the CDR3 is TGTGCCAGCAGCTCGGGACTAGCGGGGACGAGGGAGCAGTACTTC. The encoded protein is CASSSGLAGTREQYF.